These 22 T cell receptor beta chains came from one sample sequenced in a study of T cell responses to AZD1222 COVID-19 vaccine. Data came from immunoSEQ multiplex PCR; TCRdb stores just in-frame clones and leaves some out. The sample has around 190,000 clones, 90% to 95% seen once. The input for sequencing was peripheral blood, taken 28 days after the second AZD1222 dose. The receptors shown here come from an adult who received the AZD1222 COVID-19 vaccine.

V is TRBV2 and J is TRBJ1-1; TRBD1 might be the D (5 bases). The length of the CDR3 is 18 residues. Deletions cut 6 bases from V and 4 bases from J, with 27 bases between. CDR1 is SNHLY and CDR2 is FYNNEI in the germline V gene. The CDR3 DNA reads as TGTGCCAGCAGCTCGTCACGTGGGGGGAACGCAGGCGTCACTGAAGCTTTCTTT. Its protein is CASSSSRGGNAGVTEAFF.

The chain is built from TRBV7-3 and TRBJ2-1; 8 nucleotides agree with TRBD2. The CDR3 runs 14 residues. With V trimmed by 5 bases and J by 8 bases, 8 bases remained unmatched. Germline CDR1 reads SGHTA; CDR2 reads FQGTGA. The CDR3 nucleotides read TGTGCCAGCAGCCCGGGACTAGGAGGCGATGAGCAGTTCTTC. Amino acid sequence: CASSPGLGGDEQFF.

This chain's CDR3 is CASSDWTGDYNEQFF. CDR3 nucleotide sequence: TGTGCCAGTAGTGATTGGACTGGCGACTACAATGAGCAGTTCTTC. The chain joins TRBV19 to TRBJ2-1; D is perhaps TRBD2 (5 bases). V was pared by 5 bases and J by 3 bases, with 14 bases between. Per the germline V gene, CDR1 is LNHDA and CDR2 is SQIVND (reference sequence). CDR3 size: 15 residues.

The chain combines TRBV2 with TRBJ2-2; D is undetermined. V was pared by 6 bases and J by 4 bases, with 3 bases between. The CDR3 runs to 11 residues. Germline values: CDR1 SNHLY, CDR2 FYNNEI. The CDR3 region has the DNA TGTGCCAGCAGAGGCACCGGGGAGCTGTTTTTT. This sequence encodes CASRGTGELFF.

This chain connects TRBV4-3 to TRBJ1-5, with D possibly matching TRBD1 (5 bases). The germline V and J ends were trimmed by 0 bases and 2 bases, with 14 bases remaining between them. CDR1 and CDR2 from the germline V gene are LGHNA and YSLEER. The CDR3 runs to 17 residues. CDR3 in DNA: TGCGCCAGCAGCCAAGATTTTGTCGGGGGAGGCAATCAGCCCCAGCATTTT. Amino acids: CASSQDFVGGGNQPQHF.

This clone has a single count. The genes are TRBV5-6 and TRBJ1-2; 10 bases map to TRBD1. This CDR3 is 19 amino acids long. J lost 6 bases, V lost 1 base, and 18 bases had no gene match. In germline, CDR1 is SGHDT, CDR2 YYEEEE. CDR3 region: CASSLSRWIRDRGVNGYTF. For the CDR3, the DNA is TGTGCCAGCAGCTTGTCTCGGTGGATCCGGGACAGGGGTGTTAATGGCTACACCTTC.

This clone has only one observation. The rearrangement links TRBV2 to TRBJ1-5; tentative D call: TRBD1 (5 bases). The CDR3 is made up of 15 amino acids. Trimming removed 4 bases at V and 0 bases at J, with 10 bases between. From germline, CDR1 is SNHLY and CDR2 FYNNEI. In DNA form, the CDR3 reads TGTGCCAGCAGTGGTTGGGGGGATAGCAATCAGCCCCAGCATTTT. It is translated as CASSGWGDSNQPQHF.

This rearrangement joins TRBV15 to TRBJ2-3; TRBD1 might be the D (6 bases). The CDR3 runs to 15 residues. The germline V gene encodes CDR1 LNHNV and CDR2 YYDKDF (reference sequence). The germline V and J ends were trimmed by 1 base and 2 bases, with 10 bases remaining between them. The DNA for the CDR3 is TGTGCCACCAGCAGAGGACAGGACTCCACAGATACGCAGTATTTT. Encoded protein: CATSRGQDSTDTQYF. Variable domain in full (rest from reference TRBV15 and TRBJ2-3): DAMVIQNPRYQVTQFGKPVTLSCSQTLNHNVMYWYQQKSSQAPKLLFHYYDKDFNNEADTPDNFQSRRPNTSFCFLDIRSPGLGDTAMYLCATSRGQDSTDTQYFGPGTRLTVL.

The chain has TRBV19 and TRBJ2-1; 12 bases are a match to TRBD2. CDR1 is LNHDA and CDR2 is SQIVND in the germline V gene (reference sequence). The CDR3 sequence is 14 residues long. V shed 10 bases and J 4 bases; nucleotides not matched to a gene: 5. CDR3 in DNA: TGTGCCACCTGCCTAGCGGGAGGGTACAATGAGCAGTTCTTC. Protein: CATCLAGGYNEQFF.

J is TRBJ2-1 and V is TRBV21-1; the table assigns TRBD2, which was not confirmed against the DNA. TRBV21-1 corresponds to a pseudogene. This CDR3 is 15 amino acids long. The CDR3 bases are TGTGCCAGCAGCAAACTAACTAGCGGACACAATGAGCAGTTCTTC. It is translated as CASSKLTSGHNEQFF.

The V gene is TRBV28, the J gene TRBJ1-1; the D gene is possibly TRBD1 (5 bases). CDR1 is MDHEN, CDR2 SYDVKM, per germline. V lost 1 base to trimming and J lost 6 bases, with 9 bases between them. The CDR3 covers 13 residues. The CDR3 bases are TGTGCCAGCAGTTTATCGGGGGGAGCTGAAGCTTTCTTT. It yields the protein CASSLSGGAEAFF.

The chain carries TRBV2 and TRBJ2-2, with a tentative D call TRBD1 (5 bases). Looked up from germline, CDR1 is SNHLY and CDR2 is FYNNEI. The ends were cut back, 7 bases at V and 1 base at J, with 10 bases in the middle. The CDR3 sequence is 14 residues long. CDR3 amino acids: CASKGVENTGELFF. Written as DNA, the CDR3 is TGTGCCAGCAAAGGGGTTGAGAACACCGGGGAGCTGTTTTTT.

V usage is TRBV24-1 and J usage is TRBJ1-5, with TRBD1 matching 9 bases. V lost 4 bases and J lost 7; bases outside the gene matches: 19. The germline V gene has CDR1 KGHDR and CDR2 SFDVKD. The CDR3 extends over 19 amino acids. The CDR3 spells CATSEPYGYRDRVAQPQHF. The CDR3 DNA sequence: TGTGCCACCAGTGAACCCTATGGATACCGGGACAGGGTAGCGCAGCCCCAGCATTTT.

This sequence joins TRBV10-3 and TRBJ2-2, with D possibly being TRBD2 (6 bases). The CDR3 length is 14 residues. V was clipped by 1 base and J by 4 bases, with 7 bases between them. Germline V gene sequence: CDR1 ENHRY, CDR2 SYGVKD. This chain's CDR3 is CAISELEGTGELFF. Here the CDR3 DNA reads TGTGCCATCAGTGAGTTGGAGGGCACCGGGGAGCTGTTTTTT.

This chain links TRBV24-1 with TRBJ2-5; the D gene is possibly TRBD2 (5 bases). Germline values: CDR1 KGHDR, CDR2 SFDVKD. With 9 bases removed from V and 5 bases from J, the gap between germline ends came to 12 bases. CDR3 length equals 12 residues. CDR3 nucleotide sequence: TGTGCCACCCGAGGACGAGGGGAGACCCAGTACTTC. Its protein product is CATRGRGETQYF.

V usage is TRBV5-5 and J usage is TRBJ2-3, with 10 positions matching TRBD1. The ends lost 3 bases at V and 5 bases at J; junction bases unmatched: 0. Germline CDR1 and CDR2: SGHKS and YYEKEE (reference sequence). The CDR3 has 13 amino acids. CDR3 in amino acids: CASSWTGGDTQYF. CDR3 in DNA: TGTGCCAGCAGCTGGACAGGGGGAGATACGCAGTATTTT.

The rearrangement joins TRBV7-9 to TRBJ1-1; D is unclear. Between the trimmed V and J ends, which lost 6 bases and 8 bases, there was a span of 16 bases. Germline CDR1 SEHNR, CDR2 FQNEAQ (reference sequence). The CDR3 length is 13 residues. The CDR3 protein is CASRSAWVGEAFF. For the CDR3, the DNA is TGTGCCAGCAGATCCGCGTGGGTCGGGGAAGCTTTCTTT.

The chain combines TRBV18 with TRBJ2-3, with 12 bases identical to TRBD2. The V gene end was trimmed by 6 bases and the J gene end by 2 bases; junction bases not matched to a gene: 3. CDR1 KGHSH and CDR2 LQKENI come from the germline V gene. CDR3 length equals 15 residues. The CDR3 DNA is TGTGCCAGCTCTTGGACTAGCGGGGACACAGATACGCAGTATTTT. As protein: CASSWTSGDTDTQYF.

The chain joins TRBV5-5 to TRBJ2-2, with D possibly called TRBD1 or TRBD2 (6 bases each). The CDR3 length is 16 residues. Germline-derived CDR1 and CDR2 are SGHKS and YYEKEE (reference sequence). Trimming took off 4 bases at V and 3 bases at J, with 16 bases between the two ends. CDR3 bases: TGTGCCAGCAGCCCCAGTCCGGGGGCAGACACCGGGGAGCTGTTTTTT. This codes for CASSPSPGADTGELFF.

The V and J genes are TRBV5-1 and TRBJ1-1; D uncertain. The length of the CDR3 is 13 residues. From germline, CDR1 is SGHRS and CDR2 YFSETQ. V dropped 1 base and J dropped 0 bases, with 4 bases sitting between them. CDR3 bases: TGCGCCAGCAGCTTGACAGTGAACACTGAAGCTTTCTTT. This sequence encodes CASSLTVNTEAFF.

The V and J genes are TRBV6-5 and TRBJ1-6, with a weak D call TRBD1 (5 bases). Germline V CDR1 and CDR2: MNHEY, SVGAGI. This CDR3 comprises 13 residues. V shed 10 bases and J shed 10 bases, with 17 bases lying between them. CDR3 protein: CATGGIGESPLHF. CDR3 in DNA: TGTGCCACTGGGGGGATCGGGGAGTCACCCCTCCACTTT.

CDR3 in amino acids: CASSLEGELAGGNEQFF. The DNA of the CDR3 is TGTGCCAGCAGTTTAGAAGGGGAATTAGCGGGGGGTAATGAGCAGTTCTTC. The rearrangement joins TRBV27 to TRBJ2-1; 10 bases fit TRBD2. Germline trimming cut 2 bases from V and 7 bases from J; bases unmatched to any gene: 11. Germline CDR1 MNHEY, CDR2 SMNVEV (reference sequence). This CDR3 spans 17 amino acids.